Below, 2 T cell receptor beta chains from the same sample are listed, as sequenced in a study of blood T cell repertoires in COVID-19. TCRdb's copy holds only in-frame clones and misses some; the assay was immunoSEQ multiplex PCR. The sample has 230,000 or so clones, 70% to 85% seen once; the top ten hold around 2.4%. Sequenced sample: peripheral blood. The receptors come from a man in his forties who had recovered from COVID-19.

The V call is TRBV12-5, the J call TRBJ2-5, with a tentative D call TRBD1 (6 bases). The V and J ends lost 5 bases and 3 bases respectively, with 10 bases between them. Per the germline V gene, CDR1 is LGHNT and CDR2 is FRNRAP. The CDR3 is 13 amino acids. CDR3 region: CASGKGGEETQYF. CDR3 DNA: TGTGCTAGTGGTAAAGGGGGAGAAGAGACCCAGTACTTC.

V is TRBV6-2 or TRBV6-3 and J is TRBJ2-7; possible D gene TRBD2, 5 bases. V shed 4 bases and J shed 2 bases, with 9 bases lying between them. This CDR3 has 13 amino acids. Germline V gene data show CDR1 as MNHEY and CDR2 as SVGEGT. Here the CDR3 reads CASSWEPAYEQYF. The DNA of the CDR3 is TGTGCCAGCAGTTGGGAGCCCGCCTACGAGCAGTACTTC.